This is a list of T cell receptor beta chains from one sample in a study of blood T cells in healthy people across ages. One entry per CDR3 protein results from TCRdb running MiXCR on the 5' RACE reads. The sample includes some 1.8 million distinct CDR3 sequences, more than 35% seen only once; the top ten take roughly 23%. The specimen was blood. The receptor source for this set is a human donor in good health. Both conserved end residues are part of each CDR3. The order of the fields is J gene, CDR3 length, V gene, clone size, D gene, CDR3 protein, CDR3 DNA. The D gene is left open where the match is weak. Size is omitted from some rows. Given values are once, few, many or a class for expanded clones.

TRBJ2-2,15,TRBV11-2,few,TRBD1,CASSYSRGPAGELFF,TGTGCCAGCAGCTACTCTAGGGGGCCTGCCGGGGAGCTGTTTTTT
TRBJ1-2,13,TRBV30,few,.,CAWSVERARGYTF,TGTGCCTGGAGTGTAGAGCGAGCGCGGGGCTACACCTTC
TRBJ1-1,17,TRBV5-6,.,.,CASSLDRGSARDTEAFF,TGTGCCAGCAGCTTGGACCGTGGCAGCGCAAGGGACACTGAAGCTTTCTTT
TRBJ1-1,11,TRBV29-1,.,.,CSVVRDTEAFF,TGCAGCGTTGTAAGGGACACTGAAGCTTTCTTT
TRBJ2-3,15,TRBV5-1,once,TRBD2,CASSFTSGAYYTQYF,TGCGCCAGCAGCTTTACTAGCGGGGCCTACTATACGCAGTATTTT
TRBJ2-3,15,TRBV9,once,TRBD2,CANSGGGPSTDTQYF,TGTGCCAACAGCGGGGGCGGTCCTAGCACAGATACGCAGTATTTT
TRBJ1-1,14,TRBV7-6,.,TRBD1,CASSRRTGNTEAFF,TGTGCCAGCAGCCGTAGGACAGGGAACACTGAAGCTTTCTTT
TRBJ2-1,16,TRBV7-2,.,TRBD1,CASSSGAGTGRHEQFF,TGTGCCAGCAGCTCCGGGGCCGGGACAGGGCGCCATGAGCAGTTCTTC
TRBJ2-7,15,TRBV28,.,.,CASSFQGSRAYEQYF,TGTGCCAGCAGTTTTCAGGGGTCCAGGGCCTACGAGCAGTACTTC
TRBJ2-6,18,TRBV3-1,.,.,CAGSQEERLWGGANVLTF,TGTGCCGGCAGCCAAGAAGAAAGATTGTGGGGTGGGGCCAACGTCCTGACTTTC
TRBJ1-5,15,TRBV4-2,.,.,CASSQGEADLEPQHF,TGTGCCAGCAGCCAAGGGGAGGCGGATTTGGAGCCCCAGCATTTT
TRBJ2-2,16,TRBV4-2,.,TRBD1,CPSSRGRTGNTGELFF,TGTCCCAGCAGCCGTGGCCGGACAGGAAACACCGGGGAGCTGTTTTTT
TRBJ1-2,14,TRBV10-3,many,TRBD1,CAISGGTGGAGYTF,TGTGCCATCAGTGGTGGGACAGGGGGAGCTGGCTACACCTTC
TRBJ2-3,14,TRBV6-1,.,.,CASTYGGVTDTQYF,TGTGCCAGCACTTATGGAGGGGTTACAGATACGCAGTATTTT
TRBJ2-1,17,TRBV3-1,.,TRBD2,CAGSQEGAGGYGNEQFF,TGTGCCGGCAGCCAAGAAGGAGCGGGGGGCTATGGGAATGAGCAGTTCTTC
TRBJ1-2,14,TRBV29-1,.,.,CSVEDNKGDYGYTF,TGCAGCGTTGAAGATAACAAGGGGGACTATGGCTACACCTTC
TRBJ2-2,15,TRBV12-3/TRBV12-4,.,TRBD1,CASSWTGQATGELFF,TGTGCCAGCAGTTGGACAGGGCAGGCCACCGGGGAGCTGTTTTTT
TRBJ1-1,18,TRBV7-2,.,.,CASSLRFGQYLGDTEAFF,TGTGCCAGCAGCCTACGGTTCGGGCAGTACCTAGGCGACACTGAAGCTTTCTTT
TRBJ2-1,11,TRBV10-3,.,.,CAISELWEQFF,TGTGCCATCAGTGAACTCTGGGAGCAGTTCTTC
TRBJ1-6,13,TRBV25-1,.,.,CASSGGRDSPLHF,TGTGCCAGCAGTGGTGGGAGGGATTCACCCCTCCACTTT
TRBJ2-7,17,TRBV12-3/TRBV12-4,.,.,CASSLGTLNVRWGEQYF,TGTGCCAGCAGTTTAGGGACGCTCAACGTCCGTTGGGGCGAGCAGTACTTC
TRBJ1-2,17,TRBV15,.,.,CATSRTRSGRANYGYTF,TGTGCCACCAGCAGGACAAGGTCAGGGAGAGCTAACTATGGCTACACCTTC
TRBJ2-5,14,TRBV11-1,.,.,CASSLMSGGETQYF,TGTGCCAGCAGCTTAATGTCGGGCGGAGAGACCCAGTACTTC
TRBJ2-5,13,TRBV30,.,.,CAWSLGGRETQYF,TGTGCCTGGAGTTTAGGGGGGCGAGAGACCCAGTACTTC
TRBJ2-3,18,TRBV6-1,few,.,CASSPRAGPQGRTDTQYF,TGTGCCAGCAGCCCGAGGGCCGGCCCACAAGGAAGGACGGATACGCAGTATTTT
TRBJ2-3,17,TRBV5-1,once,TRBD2,CASSLLSTSGGTDTQYF,TGCGCCAGCAGCCTACTCTCGACTAGCGGGGGGACAGATACGCAGTATTTT
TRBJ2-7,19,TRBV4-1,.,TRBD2,CASSRRTSGGPSLIYEQYF,TGCGCCAGCAGCCGAAGGACTAGCGGGGGGCCATCCTTAATCTACGAGCAGTACTTC
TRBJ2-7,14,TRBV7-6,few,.,CASSPALDTYEQYF,TGTGCCAGCAGCCCCGCATTAGACACCTACGAGCAGTACTTC
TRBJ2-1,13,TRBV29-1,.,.,CSVVYPNAGEQFF,TGCAGCGTTGTGTACCCGAACGCGGGTGAGCAGTTCTTC
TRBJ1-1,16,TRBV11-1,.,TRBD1,CASSFQTGGFRTEAFF,TGTGCCAGCAGCTTCCAGACAGGGGGCTTTAGGACTGAAGCTTTCTTT
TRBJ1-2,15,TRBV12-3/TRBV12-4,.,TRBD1,CASSSGTAPNYGYTF,TGTGCCAGCAGTTCCGGGACAGCCCCTAACTATGGCTACACCTTC